The 24 T cell receptor beta chains below were found in one sample sequenced in a study of cytomegalovirus exposure and HLA in healthy donors. PCR used 60 Vbeta primers and 13 Jbeta primers. Measured with immunoSEQ multiplex PCR; TCRdb has only the in-frame clones, and not every one. The sample lists approximately 130,000 clones; about 81% were seen once. Sequenced material: PBMCs. These receptors were obtained from a woman aged 40-49 years in good health and CMV-seropositive.

This rearrangement joins TRBV18 to TRBJ2-7; D is perhaps TRBD2 (6 bases). CDR1 is KGHSH and CDR2 is LQKENI in the germline V gene. This CDR3 region has 15 residues. V was shortened by 3 bases and J by 5 bases, with 17 bases between the two germline ends. CDR3 sequence: CASSPPGTFYHEQYF. The CDR3 DNA reads as TGTGCCAGCTCACCCCCCGGGACTTTCTACCACGAGCAGTACTTC.

This clone was counted a few times. CDR3 nucleotide sequence: TGCGCCAGCAGCGTCACTGCAACTAATGAAAAACTGTTTTTT. Amino acid sequence: CASSVTATNEKLFF. This sequence joins TRBV5-1 and TRBJ1-4; D is undetermined. The CDR3 has 14 residues. Germline V lookup: CDR1 SGHRS, CDR2 YFSETQ. The ends were cut back, 4 bases at V and 0 bases at J, with 7 bases in the middle.

On this clone: Other DNA sequences in this sample translate to the same CDR3. The V and J genes are TRBV30 and TRBJ2-7, with D maybe TRBD2 (5 bases). CDR1 GTSNPN and CDR2 SVGIG come from the germline V gene (reference sequence). With 5 bases removed from V and 4 bases from J, the gap between germline ends came to 12 bases. This CDR3 is built from 12 residues. The CDR3 DNA sequence: TGTGCCTGGGGGAGAGGAGAGTACGAGCAGTACTTC. This codes for CAWGRGEYEQYF.

This clone was counted a few times. This chain connects TRBV12-5 to TRBJ2-1; 8 bases agree with TRBD2. The J segment lost 4 bases and the V segment lost 4 bases, leaving 6 bases of the junction unmatched. The CDR3 sequence is 15 residues long. Germline CDR1 and CDR2: LGHNT and FRNRAP. The CDR3 loop reads CASGSGLGTYNEQFF. The CDR3 DNA reads TGTGCTAGTGGTTCGGGACTAGGTACTTACAATGAGCAGTTCTTC.

J is TRBJ2-7 and V is TRBV7-9; 12 nucleotides align to TRBD2. J lost 5 bases, V lost 4 bases, and 15 bases had no gene match. Germline CDR1 reads SEHNR; CDR2 reads FQNEAQ (reference sequence). The CDR3 runs to 18 residues. As DNA, the CDR3 is TGTGCCAGCAGCTCGGCCCAAACACGGACTAGCGGGGCGGACGAGCAGTACTTC. This gives the protein CASSSAQTRTSGADEQYF.

V is TRBV29-1 and J is TRBJ1-3; D is unresolved. There are 12 residues in the CDR3. Germline CDR1 reads SQVTM; CDR2 reads ANQGSEA. V lost 3 bases and J lost 4, with 7 bases in between. In DNA, the CDR3 is TGCAGCGTTGACAGCGGGGGAAACACCATATATTTT. It yields the protein CSVDSGGNTIYF.

The chain is built from TRBV5-1 and TRBJ2-1; tentatively, D is TRBD1 (6 bases). V was cut by 2 bases and J by 10 bases, with 22 bases left in between. The CDR3 is 16 amino acids. Germline lookup yields CDR1 SGHRS and CDR2 YFSETQ. The CDR3 DNA is TGCGCCAGCAGCTTCCCAGGGGCCGAAGTATTCAGAGAGCAGTTCTTC. It yields the protein CASSFPGAEVFREQFF.

The gene calls are TRBV27 and TRBJ2-7, with D maybe TRBD2 (6 bases). CDR3 length: 13 residues. Trimming removed 4 bases from V and 7 bases from J, with 14 bases in between. Germline V gene sequence: CDR1 MNHEY, CDR2 SMNVEV (reference sequence). The CDR3 here is CASSSAGFGEQYF. CDR3 DNA: TGTGCCAGCAGTTCGGCGGGGTTTGGGGAGCAGTACTTC.

This clone was seen just once. This chain links TRBV27 with TRBJ2-3; 8 positions match TRBD2. Trimming at V came to 5 bases and at J to 0 bases, leaving 13 bases not matched to a gene. Germline V CDR1 and CDR2: MNHEY, SMNVEV (reference sequence). CDR3 length: 18 residues. CDR3 residues: CASSPRLARYSSTDTQYF. CDR3 coding DNA: TGTGCCAGCAGTCCCCGACTAGCGCGATACTCTAGCACAGATACGCAGTATTTT.

This clone was seen a few times. V and J are TRBV6-6 and TRBJ1-4; the D gene is possibly TRBD1 (6 bases). The CDR3 covers 16 residues. With 7 bases removed from V and 9 bases from J, the gap between germline ends came to 24 bases. Germline CDR1 reads MNHNY; CDR2 reads SVGAGI (reference sequence). The CDR3 sequence: CASIPRQGPLMKKLFF. CDR3 nucleotides: TGTGCCAGCATCCCTCGTCAGGGGCCTTTAATGAAAAAACTGTTTTTT.

The chain couples TRBV6-4 to TRBJ1-2; 7 positions match TRBD1. Germline CDR1 and CDR2: MRHNA and SNTAGT. The V segment lost 10 bases and the J segment 8 bases; nucleotides outside the gene matches: 13. The CDR3 is 13 residues long. The CDR3 spells CATAARQGSGYTF. CDR3 in DNA: TGTGCCACGGCAGCACGACAGGGATCCGGCTACACCTTC.

The rearrangement links TRBV28 to TRBJ2-1; 12 bases line up with TRBD2. V lost 6 bases, J lost 5 bases, and 5 bases stayed unmatched. Germline CDR1 reads MDHEN; CDR2 reads SYDVKM. The CDR3 totals 15 residues. CDR3 DNA sequence: TGTGCCAGCAGACAAGGACTAGCGGGGAACAATGAGCAGTTCTTC. Protein sequence: CASRQGLAGNNEQFF.

This clone has only a few counts. The V call is TRBV4-1, the J call TRBJ2-7, with a weak D call TRBD1 (5 bases). The CDR3 contains 13 residues. Trimming left V 3 bases short and J 3 bases short, with 9 bases between. Germline CDR1 reads MGHRA; CDR2 reads YSYEKL. CDR3 residues: CASSHTTDYEQYF. The CDR3 coding sequence is TGCGCCAGCAGCCATACGACAGACTACGAGCAGTACTTC.

The chain has TRBV28 and TRBJ1-5, with D possibly TRBD1 on 6 matching bases. Germline CDR1 is MDHEN and CDR2 is SYDVKM. The V end was cut by 5 bases, the J end by 5 bases, with 16 bases between. The CDR3 runs to 15 residues. CDR3 sequence reads: CASSKPQGRHQPQHF. CDR3 DNA sequence: TGTGCCAGCAGTAAACCACAGGGCCGCCATCAGCCCCAGCATTTT.

The chain couples TRBV28 to TRBJ1-4, with D possibly TRBD1 on 5 matching bases. The CDR3 totals 17 residues. Germline V lookup: CDR1 MDHEN, CDR2 SYDVKM. V lost 5 bases, J lost 6 bases, and 22 bases lay in between. CDR3 sequence reads: CASSPLMGGTGHEKLFF. The CDR3 nucleotides are TGTGCCAGCAGTCCTCTTATGGGAGGGACGGGGCATGAAAAACTGTTTTTT.

The chain couples TRBV27 to TRBJ2-7; perhaps TRBD2 as D (5 bases). V was trimmed by 3 bases and J by 3 bases, leaving 12 bases between them. This CDR3 comprises 14 residues. Germline assignment: CDR1 MNHEY and CDR2 SMNVEV (reference sequence). The CDR3 DNA is TGTGCCAGCAGTTTGGGGTCCGGGGTCTACGAGCAGTACTTC. Protein sequence: CASSLGSGVYEQYF.

In nucleotides, the CDR3 is TGTGCCAGCAGCTTAGGGTCGGGACTAGCGGAAAATGAGCAGTTCTTC. This encodes CASSLGSGLAENEQFF. The V call is TRBV7-9, the J call TRBJ2-1, with 11 positions matching TRBD2. The J segment lost 7 bases and the V segment lost 1 base, leaving 6 bases of the junction unmatched. Looked up from germline, CDR1 is SEHNR and CDR2 is FQNEAQ (reference sequence). This CDR3 contains 16 residues.

This clone was detected once. The V and J genes are TRBV7-9 and TRBJ1-5, with 7 bases lining up with TRBD1. The junction had 11 bases not matched to a gene; V was cut back by 5 bases and J by 4 bases. The germline V gene has CDR1 SEHNR and CDR2 FQNEAQ (reference sequence). The CDR3 sequence is 16 residues long. The CDR3 DNA reads TGTGCCAGCAGCCATTCCCGACAGGGCCCTAATCAGCCCCAGCATTTT. This sequence encodes CASSHSRQGPNQPQHF.

The chain combines TRBV4-1 with TRBJ2-1; tentative D call: TRBD2 (6 bases). V dropped 1 base and J dropped 0 bases, with 7 bases sitting between them. The CDR3 contains 15 residues. In germline, CDR1 is MGHRA, CDR2 YSYEKL. The CDR3 DNA sequence: TGCGCCAGCAGCCAAGTCGGGAGCTCCTACAATGAGCAGTTCTTC. Translation: CASSQVGSSYNEQFF.

The chain uses TRBV7-2 and TRBJ1-2, with 7 bases that match TRBD1. The length of the CDR3 is 16 residues. Germline lookup yields CDR1 SGHTA and CDR2 FQGNSA. The V and J ends lost 1 base and 8 bases, in that order; junction bases with no gene match: 13. The CDR3 DNA sequence: TGTGCCAGCAGCTTAGAAGGGACAGAGCAGTTCCAGGGCTACACCTTC. It yields the protein CASSLEGTEQFQGYTF. Full variable domain (outside the CDR3, taken from reference TRBV7-2 and TRBJ1-2): GAGVSQSPSNKVTEKGKDVELRCDPISGHTALYWYRQSLGQGLEFLIYFQGNSAPDKSGLPSDRFSAERTGGSVSTLTIQRTQQEDSAVYLCASSLEGTEQFQGYTFGSGTRLTVV.

V usage is TRBV7-9 and J usage is TRBJ2-7; 11 bases line up with TRBD1. This CDR3 spans 16 amino acids. Looked up from germline, CDR1 is SEHNR and CDR2 is FQNEAQ (reference sequence). The V gene end was trimmed by 5 bases and the J gene end by 2 bases; junction bases not matched to a gene: 8. The CDR3 loop is CASSTGQGAFAYEQYF. CDR3 coding DNA: TGTGCCAGCAGCACAGGACAGGGGGCGTTTGCCTACGAGCAGTACTTC.

The gene calls are TRBV11-1 and TRBJ1-1; TRBD1 might be the D (5 bases). Trimming left V 3 bases short and J 5 bases short, with 10 bases between. Germline V gene sequence: CDR1 SGHAT, CDR2 FQDESV (reference sequence). The CDR3 is 13 residues long. The CDR3 region is CASSFGEGTEAFF. In DNA, the CDR3 is TGTGCCAGCAGCTTCGGGGAGGGGACTGAAGCTTTCTTT. The whole variable domain, filled in from reference TRBV11-1 and TRBJ1-1, reads EAEVAQSPRYKITEKSQAVAFWCDPISGHATLYWYRQILGQGPELLVQFQDESVVDDSQLPKDRFSAERLKGVDSTLKIQPAELGDSAMYLCASSFGEGTEAFFGQGTRLTVV.

This chain uses TRBV9 with TRBJ2-7; TRBD2 matches at 12 bases. V was pared by 0 bases and J by 6 bases, with 10 bases of the junction left unmatched. Germline CDR1 SGDLS, CDR2 YYNGEE. The CDR3 covers 17 residues. The CDR3 DNA reads as TGTGCCAGCAGCGTAGACGGCTTACTAGCGGGAGGTAGCGAGCAGTACTTC. It specifies CASSVDGLLAGGSEQYF.

The chain joins TRBV7-9 to TRBJ1-5; 7 bases match TRBD1. The ends lost 5 bases at V and 10 bases at J; junction bases unmatched: 14. CDR3 length: 15 residues. From germline, CDR1 is SEHNR and CDR2 FQNEAQ (reference sequence). The DNA for the CDR3 is TGTGCCAGCAGCCCCGACAGGGCCGAAATTTTCCCCCAGCATTTT. It yields the protein CASSPDRAEIFPQHF.